In this sample, the clone carrying this T cell receptor (beta chain) turned up once. The data belong to a study of blood T cell repertoires in COVID-19. About the research overall: Nucleic acid was either cDNA or gDNA, and it came from T cells, B-cell-depleted T cells, or PBMCs.

The CDR3 length is 14 residues. V trimming: 7 bases; J trimming: 5 bases; junction bases outside the gene matches: 6. The V gene's germline CDR1 is SQVTM and CDR2 ANQGSEA. Profiling relied on immunoSEQ multiplex PCR, and the TCRdb table lists in-frame clones only, not all of them. The data show over 60,000 clones, around 80% seen once. This receptor was obtained from a human donor in a cohort sampled during active COVID-19. This chain uses TRBV29-1 with TRBJ2-3; 13 bases line up with TRBD2. The sample consisted of peripheral blood. The CDR3 DNA sequence: TGCAGCGCCCAACTAGCGGGAGGGAGAGATACGCAGTATTTT. Its protein product is CSAQLAGGRDTQYF.